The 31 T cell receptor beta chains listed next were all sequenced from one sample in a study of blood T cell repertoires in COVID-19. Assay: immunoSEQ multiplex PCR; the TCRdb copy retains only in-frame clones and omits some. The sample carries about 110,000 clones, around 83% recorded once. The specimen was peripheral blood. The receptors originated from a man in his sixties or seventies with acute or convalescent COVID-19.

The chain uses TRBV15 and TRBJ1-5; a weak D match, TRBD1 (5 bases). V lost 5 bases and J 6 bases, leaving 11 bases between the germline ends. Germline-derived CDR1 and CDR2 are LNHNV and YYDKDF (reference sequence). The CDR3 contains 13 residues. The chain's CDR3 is CATSGIRGQPQHF. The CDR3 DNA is TGTGCCACCAGCGGAATTAGGGGTCAGCCCCAGCATTTT. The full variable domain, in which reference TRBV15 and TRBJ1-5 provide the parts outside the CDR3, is DAMVIQNPRYQVTQFGKPVTLSCSQTLNHNVMYWYQQKSSQAPKLLFHYYDKDFNNEADTPDNFQSRRPNTSFCFLDIRSPGLGDTAMYLCATSGIRGQPQHFGDGTRLSIL.

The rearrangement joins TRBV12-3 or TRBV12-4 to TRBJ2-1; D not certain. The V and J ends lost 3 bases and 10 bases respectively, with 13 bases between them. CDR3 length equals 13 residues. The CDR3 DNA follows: TGTGCCAGCAGTTTTTGGGTTTCCGGGGAGCAGTTCTTC. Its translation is CASSFWVSGEQFF.

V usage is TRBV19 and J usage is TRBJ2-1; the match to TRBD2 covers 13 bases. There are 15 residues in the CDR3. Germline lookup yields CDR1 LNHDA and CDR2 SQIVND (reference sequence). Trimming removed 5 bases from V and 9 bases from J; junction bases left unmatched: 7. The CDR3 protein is CASSLLAGGPREQFF. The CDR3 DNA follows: TGTGCCAGTAGTCTACTAGCGGGGGGGCCGCGTGAGCAGTTCTTC.

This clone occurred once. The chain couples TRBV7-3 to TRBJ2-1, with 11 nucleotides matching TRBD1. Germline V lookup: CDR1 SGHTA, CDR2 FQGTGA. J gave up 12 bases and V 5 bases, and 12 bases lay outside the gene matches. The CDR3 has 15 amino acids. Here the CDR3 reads CASSPPGQGVGGQFF. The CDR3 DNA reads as TGTGCCAGCAGCCCGCCGGGACAGGGGGTAGGTGGGCAGTTCTTC.

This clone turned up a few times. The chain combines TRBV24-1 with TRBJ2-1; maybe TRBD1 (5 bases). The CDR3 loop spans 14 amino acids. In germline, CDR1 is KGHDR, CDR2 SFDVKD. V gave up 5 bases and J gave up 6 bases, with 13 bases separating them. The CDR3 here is CATSVRTLGNEQFF. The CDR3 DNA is TGTGCCACCAGTGTCAGGACACTGGGCAATGAGCAGTTCTTC.

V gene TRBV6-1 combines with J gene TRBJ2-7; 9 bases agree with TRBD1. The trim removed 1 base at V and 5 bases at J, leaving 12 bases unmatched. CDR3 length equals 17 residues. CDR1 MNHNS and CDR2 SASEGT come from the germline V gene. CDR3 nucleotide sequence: TGTGCCAGCAGTGAAGGGGCTGGGATGACAGGGGGTGACGAGCAGTACTTC. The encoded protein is CASSEGAGMTGGDEQYF.

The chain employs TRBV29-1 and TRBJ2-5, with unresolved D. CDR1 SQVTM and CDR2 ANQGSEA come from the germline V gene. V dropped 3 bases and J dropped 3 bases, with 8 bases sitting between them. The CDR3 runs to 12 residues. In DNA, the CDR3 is TGCAGCGTTGATGTGCAGGAAGAGACCCAGTACTTC. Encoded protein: CSVDVQEETQYF.

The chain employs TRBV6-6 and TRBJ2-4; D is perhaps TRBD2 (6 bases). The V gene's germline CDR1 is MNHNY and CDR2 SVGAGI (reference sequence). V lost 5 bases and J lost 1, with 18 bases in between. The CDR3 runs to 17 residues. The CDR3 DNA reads TGTGCCAGCAGTAGATATAGGGGTGGGAGGGCCAAAAACATTCAGTACTTC. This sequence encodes CASSRYRGGRAKNIQYF.

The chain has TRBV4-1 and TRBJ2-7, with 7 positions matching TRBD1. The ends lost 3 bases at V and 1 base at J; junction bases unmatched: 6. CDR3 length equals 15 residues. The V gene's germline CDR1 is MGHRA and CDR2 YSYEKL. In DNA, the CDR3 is TGCGCCAGCAGCCAGTCAGGACAGGTTTCCTACGAGCAGTACTTC. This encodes CASSQSGQVSYEQYF.

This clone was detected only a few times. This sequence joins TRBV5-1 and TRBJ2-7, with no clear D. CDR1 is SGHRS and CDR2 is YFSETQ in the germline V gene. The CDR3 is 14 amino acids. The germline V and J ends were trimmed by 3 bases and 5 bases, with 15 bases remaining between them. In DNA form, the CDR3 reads TGCGCCAGCAGCTGGAGTCAGAAGAACGACGAGCAGTACTTC. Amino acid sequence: CASSWSQKNDEQYF.

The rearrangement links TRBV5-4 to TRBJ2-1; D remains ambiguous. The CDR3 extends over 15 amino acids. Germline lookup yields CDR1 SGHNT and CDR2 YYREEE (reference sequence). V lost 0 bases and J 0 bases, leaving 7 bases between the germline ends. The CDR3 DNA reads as TGTGCCAGCAGCTTGGCCGGGTTCTCCTACAATGAGCAGTTCTTC. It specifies CASSLAGFSYNEQFF. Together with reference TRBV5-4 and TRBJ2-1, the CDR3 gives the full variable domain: ETGVTQSPTHLIKTRGQQVTLRCSSQSGHNTVSWYQQALGQGPQFIFQYYREEENGRGNFPPRFSGLQFPNYSSELNVNALELDDSALYLCASSLAGFSYNEQFFGPGTRLTVL.

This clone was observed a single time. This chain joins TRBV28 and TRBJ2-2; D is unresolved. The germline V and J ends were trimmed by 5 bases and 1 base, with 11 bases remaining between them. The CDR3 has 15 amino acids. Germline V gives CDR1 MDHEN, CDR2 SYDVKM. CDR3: CASSPQPRNTGELFF. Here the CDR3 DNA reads TGTGCCAGCAGTCCACAACCCAGGAACACCGGGGAGCTGTTTTTT.

The CDR3 region is CASGGQGGTEQYF. CDR3 DNA: TGTGCCAGCGGAGGACAGGGGGGGACGGAGCAGTACTTC. The gene calls are TRBV11-3 and TRBJ2-7, with TRBD1 identical over 10 bases. Germline CDR1 SGHNT, CDR2 YENEEA. The CDR3 loop spans 13 amino acids. The V and J ends lost 8 bases and 7 bases, in that order; junction bases with no gene match: 8.

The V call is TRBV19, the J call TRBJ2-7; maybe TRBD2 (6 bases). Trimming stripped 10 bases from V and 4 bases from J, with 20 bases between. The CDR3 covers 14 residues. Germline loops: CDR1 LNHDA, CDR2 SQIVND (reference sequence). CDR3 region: CATQSRAGSYEQYF. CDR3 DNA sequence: TGTGCCACCCAATCCCGCGCGGGATCGTACGAGCAGTACTTC.

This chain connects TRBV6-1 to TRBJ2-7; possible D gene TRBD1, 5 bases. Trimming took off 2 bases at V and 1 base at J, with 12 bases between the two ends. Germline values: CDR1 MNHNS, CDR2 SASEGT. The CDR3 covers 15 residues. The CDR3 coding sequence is TGTGCCAGCAGTGAACAGCCGCAGGGTTCCTACGAGCAGTACTTC. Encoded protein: CASSEQPQGSYEQYF.

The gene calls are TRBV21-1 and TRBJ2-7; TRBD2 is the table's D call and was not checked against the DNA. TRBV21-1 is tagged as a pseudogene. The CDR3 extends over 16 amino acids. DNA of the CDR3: TGTGCCAGCAGCAGAGGCCAGCGGGAGGGCCTATACGAGCAGTACTTC. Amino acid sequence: CASSRGQREGLYEQYF.

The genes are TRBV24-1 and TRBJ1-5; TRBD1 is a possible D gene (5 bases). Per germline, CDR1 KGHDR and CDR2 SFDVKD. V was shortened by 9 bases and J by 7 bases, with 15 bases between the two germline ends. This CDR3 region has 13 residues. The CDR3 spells CATEGQGGQPQHF. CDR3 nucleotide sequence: TGTGCCACCGAGGGGCAGGGAGGGCAGCCCCAGCATTTT.

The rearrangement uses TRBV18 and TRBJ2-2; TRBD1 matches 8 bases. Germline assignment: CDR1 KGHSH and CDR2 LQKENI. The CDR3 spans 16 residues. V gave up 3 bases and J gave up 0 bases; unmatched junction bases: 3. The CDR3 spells CASSPRGQANTGELFF. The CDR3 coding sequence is TGTGCCAGCTCACCGCGGGGACAGGCGAACACCGGGGAGCTGTTTTTT.

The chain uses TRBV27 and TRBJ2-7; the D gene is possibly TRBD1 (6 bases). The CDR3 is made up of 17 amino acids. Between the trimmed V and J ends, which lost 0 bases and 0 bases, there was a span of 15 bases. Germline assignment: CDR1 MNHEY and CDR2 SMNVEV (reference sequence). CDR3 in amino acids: CASSLSPTGSSSYEQYF. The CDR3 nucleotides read TGTGCCAGCAGTTTATCCCCCACAGGGAGTAGCTCCTACGAGCAGTACTTC.

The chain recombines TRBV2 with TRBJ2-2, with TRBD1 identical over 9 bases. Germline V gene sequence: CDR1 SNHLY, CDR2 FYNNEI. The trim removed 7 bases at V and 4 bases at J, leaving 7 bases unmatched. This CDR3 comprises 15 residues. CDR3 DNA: TGTGCCAGCACCCGGGACAGGGCGGTCACCGGGGAGCTGTTTTTT. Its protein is CASTRDRAVTGELFF. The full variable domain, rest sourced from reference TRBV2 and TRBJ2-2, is EPEVTQTPSHQVTQMGQEVILRCVPISNHLYFYWYRQILGQKVEFLVSFYNNEISEKSEIFDDQFSVERPDGSNFTLKIRSTKLEDSAMYFCASTRDRAVTGELFFGEGSRLTVL.

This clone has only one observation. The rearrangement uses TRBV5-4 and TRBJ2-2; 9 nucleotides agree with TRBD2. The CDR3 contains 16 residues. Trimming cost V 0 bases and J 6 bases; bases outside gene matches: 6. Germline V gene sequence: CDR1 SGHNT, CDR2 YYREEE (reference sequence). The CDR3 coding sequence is TGTGCCAGCAGCTTGGTGGTTAGCGGGGGCCCCGGGGAGCTGTTTTTT. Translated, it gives CASSLVVSGGPGELFF.

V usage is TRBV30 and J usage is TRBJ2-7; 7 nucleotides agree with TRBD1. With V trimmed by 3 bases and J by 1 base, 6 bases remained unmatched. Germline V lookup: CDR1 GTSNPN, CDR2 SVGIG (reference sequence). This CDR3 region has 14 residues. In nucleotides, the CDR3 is TGTGCCTGGAGCCCGGGACAGATATCCTACGAGCAGTACTTC. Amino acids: CAWSPGQISYEQYF.

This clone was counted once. DNA for the CDR3: TGTGCCAGCCGGGAGGACAGGGTCTATGGCTACACCTTC. This sequence encodes CASREDRVYGYTF. The chain links TRBV6-5 to TRBJ1-2, with 8 bases fitting TRBD1. The V and J ends lost 8 bases and 4 bases, in that order; junction bases with no gene match: 6. Germline CDR1 reads MNHEY; CDR2 reads SVGAGI. The CDR3 runs 13 residues.

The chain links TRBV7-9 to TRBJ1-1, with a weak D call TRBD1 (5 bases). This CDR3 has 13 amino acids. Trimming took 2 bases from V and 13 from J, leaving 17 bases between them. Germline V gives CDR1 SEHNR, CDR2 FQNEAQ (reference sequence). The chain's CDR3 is CASSLTGVGGCFF. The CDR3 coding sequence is TGTGCCAGCAGCTTAACAGGTGTCGGGGGGTGTTTCTTT. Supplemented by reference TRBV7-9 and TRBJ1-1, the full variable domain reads DTGVSQNPRHKITKRGQNVTFRCDPISEHNRLYWYRQTLGQGPEFLTYFQNEAQLEKSRLLSDRFSAERPKGSFSTLEIQRTEQGDSAMYLCASSLTGVGGCFFGQGTRLTVV.

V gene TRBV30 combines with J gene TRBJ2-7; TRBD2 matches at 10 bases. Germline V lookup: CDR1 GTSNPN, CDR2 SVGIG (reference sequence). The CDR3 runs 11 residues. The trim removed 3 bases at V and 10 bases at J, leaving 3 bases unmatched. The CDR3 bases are TGTGCCTGGAGGAGCGGGAGGGATCAGTACTTC. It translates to CAWRSGRDQYF.

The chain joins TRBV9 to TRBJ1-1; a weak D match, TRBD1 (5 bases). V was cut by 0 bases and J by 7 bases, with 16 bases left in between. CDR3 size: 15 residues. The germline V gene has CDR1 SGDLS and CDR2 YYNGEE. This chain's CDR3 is CASSVGASGRGEAFF. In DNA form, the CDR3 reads TGTGCCAGCAGCGTAGGGGCTAGTGGGAGGGGTGAAGCTTTCTTT. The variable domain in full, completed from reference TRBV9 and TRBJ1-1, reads DSGVTQTPKHLITATGQRVTLRCSPRSGDLSVYWYQQSLDQGLQFLIQYYNGEERAKGNILERFSAQQFPDLHSELNLSSLELGDSALYFCASSVGASGRGEAFFGQGTRLTVV.

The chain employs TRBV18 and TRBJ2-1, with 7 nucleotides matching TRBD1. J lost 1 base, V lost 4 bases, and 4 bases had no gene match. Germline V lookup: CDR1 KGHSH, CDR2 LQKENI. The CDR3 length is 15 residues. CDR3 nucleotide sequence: TGTGCCAGCTCACATAGACAGGGTTCCTACAATGAGCAGTTCTTC. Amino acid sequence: CASSHRQGSYNEQFF. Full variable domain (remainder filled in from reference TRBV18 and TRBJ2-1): NAGVMQNPRHLVRRRGQEARLRCSPMKGHSHVYWYRQLPEEGLKFMVYLQKENIIDESGMPKERFSAEFPKEGPSILRIQQVVRGDSAAYFCASSHRQGSYNEQFFGPGTRLTVL.

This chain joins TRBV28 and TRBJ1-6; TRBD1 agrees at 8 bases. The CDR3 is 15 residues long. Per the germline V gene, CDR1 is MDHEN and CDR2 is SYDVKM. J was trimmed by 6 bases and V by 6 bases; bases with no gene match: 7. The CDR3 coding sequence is TGTGCCAGCAGAGGTCGGGACAGGAGTAATTCACCCCTCCACTTT. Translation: CASRGRDRSNSPLHF.

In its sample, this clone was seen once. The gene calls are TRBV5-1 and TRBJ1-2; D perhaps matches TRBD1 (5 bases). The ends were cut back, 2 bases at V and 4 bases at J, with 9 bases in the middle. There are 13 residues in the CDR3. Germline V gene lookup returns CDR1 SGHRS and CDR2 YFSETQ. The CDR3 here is CASSFGGVYGYTF. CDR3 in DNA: TGCGCCAGCAGCTTCGGGGGGGTCTATGGCTACACCTTC.

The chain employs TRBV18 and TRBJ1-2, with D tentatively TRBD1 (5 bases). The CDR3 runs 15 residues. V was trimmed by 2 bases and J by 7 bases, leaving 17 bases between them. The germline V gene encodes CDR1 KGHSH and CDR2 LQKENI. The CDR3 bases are TGTGCCAGCTCACCATCCCAGGCAGGGTTGGGTGGCTACACCTTC. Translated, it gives CASSPSQAGLGGYTF.

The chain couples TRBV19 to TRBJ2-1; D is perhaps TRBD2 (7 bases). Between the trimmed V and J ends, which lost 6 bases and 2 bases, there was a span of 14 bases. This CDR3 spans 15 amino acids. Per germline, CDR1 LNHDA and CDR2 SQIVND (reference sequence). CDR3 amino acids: CASRRPGGAYNEQFF. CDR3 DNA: TGTGCCAGTAGAAGACCGGGGGGCGCCTACAATGAGCAGTTCTTC.